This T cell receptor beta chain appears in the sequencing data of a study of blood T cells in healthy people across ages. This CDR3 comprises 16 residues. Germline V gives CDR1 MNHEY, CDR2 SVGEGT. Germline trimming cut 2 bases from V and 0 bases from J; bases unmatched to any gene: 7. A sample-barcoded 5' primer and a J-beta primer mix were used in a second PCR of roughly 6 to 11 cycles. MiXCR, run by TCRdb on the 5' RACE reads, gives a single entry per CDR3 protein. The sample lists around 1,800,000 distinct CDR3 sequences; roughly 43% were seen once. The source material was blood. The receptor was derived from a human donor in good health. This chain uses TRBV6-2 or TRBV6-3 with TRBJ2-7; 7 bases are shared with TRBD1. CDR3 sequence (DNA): TGTGCCAGCAGTTACGGGACAGAGTCACACTCCTACGAGCAGTACTTC. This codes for CASSYGTESHSYEQYF.